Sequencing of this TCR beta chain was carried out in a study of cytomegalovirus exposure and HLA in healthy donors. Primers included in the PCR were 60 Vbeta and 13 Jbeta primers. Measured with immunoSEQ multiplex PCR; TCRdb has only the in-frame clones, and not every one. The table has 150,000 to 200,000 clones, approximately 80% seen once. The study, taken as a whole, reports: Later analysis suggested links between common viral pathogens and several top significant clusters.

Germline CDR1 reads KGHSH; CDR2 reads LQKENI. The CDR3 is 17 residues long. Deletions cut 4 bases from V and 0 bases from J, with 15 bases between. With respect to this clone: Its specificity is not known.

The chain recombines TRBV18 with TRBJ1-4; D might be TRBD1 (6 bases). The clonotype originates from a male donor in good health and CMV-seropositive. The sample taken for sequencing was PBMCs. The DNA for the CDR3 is TGTGCCAGCTCACTAAACGACAGGAGCGCAACTAATGAAAAACTGTTTTTT. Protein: CASSLNDRSATNEKLFF.